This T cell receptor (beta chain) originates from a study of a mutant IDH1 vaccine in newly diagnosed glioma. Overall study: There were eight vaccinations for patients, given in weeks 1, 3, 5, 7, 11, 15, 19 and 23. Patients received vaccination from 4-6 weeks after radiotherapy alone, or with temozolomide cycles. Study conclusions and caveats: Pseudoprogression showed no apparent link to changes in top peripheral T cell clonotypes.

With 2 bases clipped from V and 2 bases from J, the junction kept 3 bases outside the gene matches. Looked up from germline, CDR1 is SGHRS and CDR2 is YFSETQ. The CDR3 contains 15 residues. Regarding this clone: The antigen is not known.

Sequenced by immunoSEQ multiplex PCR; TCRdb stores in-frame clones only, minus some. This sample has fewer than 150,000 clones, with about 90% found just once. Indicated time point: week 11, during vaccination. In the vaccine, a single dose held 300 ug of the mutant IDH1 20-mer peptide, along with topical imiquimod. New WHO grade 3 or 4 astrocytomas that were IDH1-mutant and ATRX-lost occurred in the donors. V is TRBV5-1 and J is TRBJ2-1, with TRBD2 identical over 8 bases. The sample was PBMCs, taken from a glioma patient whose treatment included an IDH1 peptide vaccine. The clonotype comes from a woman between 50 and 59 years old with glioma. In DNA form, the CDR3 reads TGCGCCAGCAGCTTTAGCGGGACTCCCTACAATGAGCAGTTCTTC. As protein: CASSFSGTPYNEQFF.